The rows below give T cell receptor beta chains drawn from one sample of a study of memory CD4+ T cells and cytomegalovirus serostatus. TCRdb's table, derived via immunoSEQ multiplex PCR, lists solely in-frame clones and lacks some. The sample lists just over 40,000 clones, around 79% occurring once. The sample taken for sequencing was memory CD4+ T cells from blood. Every receptor here comes from an adult in good health and CMV-seronegative. CDR3s include the opening cysteine and the closing phenylalanine or tryptophan. A D gene is named only where the DNA matches it firmly. Clone size is shown for a subset of rows, as once, few, many or a class of expanded clone.

cdr3_length | d_call | j_call | clone_size | v_call | cdr3_nt | cdr3_aa
14 | TRBD2 | TRBJ2-5 | . | TRBV2 | TGTGCCAGCAAACCGAGCGGGGGTTGGGAGACCCAGTACTTC | CASKPSGGWETQYF
13 | . | TRBJ2-7 | . | TRBV7-2 | TGTGCCAGCAGCTTAGGCCTCTCCTACGAGCAGTACTTC | CASSLGLSYEQYF
11 | . | TRBJ1-1 | . | TRBV20-1 | TGCAGTGGGGAACTGAACACTGAAGCTTTCTTT | CSGELNTEAFF
17 | TRBD1 | TRBJ1-3 | . | TRBV4-1 | TGCGCCAGCAGCCAAGATCGGGACAGGTCCTCCGGAAACACCATATATTTT | CASSQDRDRSSGNTIYF
14 | TRBD1 | TRBJ2-7 | . | TRBV5-1 | TGCGCCAGCAGCTTGACGGGACAGAGCTACGAGCAGTACTTC | CASSLTGQSYEQYF
15 | . | TRBJ1-6 | . | TRBV6-6 | TGTGCCAGCAGCAGCGCGGATCGCTATAATTCACCCCTCCACTTT | CASSSADRYNSPLHF
13 | . | TRBJ2-3 | . | TRBV7-6 | TGTGCCAGCGGGGAAGACGACGGGGATACGCAGTATTTT | CASGEDDGDTQYF
15 | . | TRBJ2-6 | . | TRBV27 | TGTGCCAGCAGTTTATCCTTCTCTGGGGCCAACGTCCTGACTTTC | CASSLSFSGANVLTF
12 | . | TRBJ1-3 | . | TRBV30 | TGTGCCTGGACCATGGCTGGAAACACCATATATTTT | CAWTMAGNTIYF
15 | . | TRBJ1-5 | . | TRBV2 | TGTGCCAGCAGTGATGAGGGTGGGGGGGATCAGCCCCAGCATTTT | CASSDEGGGDQPQHF
15 | . | TRBJ2-7 | . | TRBV4-1 | TGCGCCAGCAGCCAACAGGGCAGTTCGACCTACGAGCAGTACTTC | CASSQQGSSTYEQYF
15 | . | TRBJ2-3 | . | TRBV10-3 | TGTGCCATCAGTCGAGGGACTGGAGGCACAGATACGCAGTATTTT | CAISRGTGGTDTQYF
14 | . | TRBJ2-2 | . | TRBV5-4 | TGTGCCAGCAGCTTGGGCAGGGGCACCGGGGAGCTGTTTTTT | CASSLGRGTGELFF
15 | . | TRBJ1-1 | few | TRBV4-1 | TGCGCCAGCAGCTCCCACAGGGAGGAGGGCACTGAAGCTTTCTTT | CASSSHREEGTEAFF
16 | TRBD1 | TRBJ2-1 | . | TRBV7-6 | TGTGCCAGCAGCTTAGGTCGGACAGGGGGTAATTTTGGGCAGTTCTTC | CASSLGRTGGNFGQFF
13 | TRBD2 | TRBJ2-3 | . | TRBV7-2 | TGTGCCAGCAGTGGGGGGGAAACAGATACGCAGTATTTT | CASSGGETDTQYF
15 | . | TRBJ2-5 | . | TRBV7-3 | TGTGCCAGCAGCTTAACGGGACCAGAGGTTGAGACCCAGTACTTC | CASSLTGPEVETQYF
16 | . | TRBJ2-6 | . | TRBV5-1 | TGCGCCAGCAGCTTGGTTGGGGGCCCTGGGGCCAACGTCCTGACTTTC | CASSLVGGPGANVLTF
15 | . | TRBJ1-1 | few | TRBV4-1 | TGCGCCAGCAGCCCCGGGAGGGAGGGGAACACTGAAGCTTTCTTT | CASSPGREGNTEAFF
17 | . | TRBJ2-7 | . | TRBV14 | TGTGCCAGCAGCCAACCGCGACGGGGGTCTGTGGGGTACGAGCAGTACTTC | CASSQPRRGSVGYEQYF
14 | . | TRBJ1-1 | . | TRBV6-5 | TGTGCCAGCAGTTATCTCGGACACTCCGGTGAAGCTTTCTTT | CASSYLGHSGEAFF
13 | . | TRBJ2-5 | . | TRBV7-6 | TGTGCCAGCAGCTTAGATAGGGTTGAGACCCAGTACTTC | CASSLDRVETQYF
16 | TRBD2 | TRBJ2-7 | once | TRBV27 | TGTGCCAGCAGTTTATTAGGTGGCGGGAGCTCCTACGAGCAGTACTTC | CASSLLGGGSSYEQYF
16 | TRBD1 | TRBJ1-6 | . | TRBV28 | TGTGCCAGCAGAAACGGCTTACAGGGGGAGAATTCACCCCTCCACTTT | CASRNGLQGENSPLHF
15 | . | TRBJ1-4 | . | TRBV5-5 | TGTGCCAGCAGCATATTGGGGGCAACTAATGAAAAACTGTTTTTT | CASSILGATNEKLFF